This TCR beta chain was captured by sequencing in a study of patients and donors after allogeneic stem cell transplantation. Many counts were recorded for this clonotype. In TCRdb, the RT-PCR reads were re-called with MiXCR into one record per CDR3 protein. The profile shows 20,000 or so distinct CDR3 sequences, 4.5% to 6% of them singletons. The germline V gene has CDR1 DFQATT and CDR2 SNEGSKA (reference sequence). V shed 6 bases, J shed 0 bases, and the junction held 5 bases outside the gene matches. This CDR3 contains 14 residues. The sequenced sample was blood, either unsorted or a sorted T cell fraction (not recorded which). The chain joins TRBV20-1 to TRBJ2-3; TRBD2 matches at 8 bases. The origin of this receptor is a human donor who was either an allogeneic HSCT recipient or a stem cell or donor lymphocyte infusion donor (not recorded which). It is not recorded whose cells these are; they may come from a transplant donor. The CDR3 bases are TGCAGTGCCGTCGGGGGGGCTAGCACAGATACGCAGTATTTT. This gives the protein CSAVGGASTDTQYF.